This T cell receptor beta chain was documented in a study of glioma-infiltrating T cells. Whole-study results and caveats: Non-neoplastic patients had below-expected tissue-blood divergence, while all gliomas exceeded expectation. Tissue and blood shared very few CDR3 sequences.

In germline, CDR1 is DFQATT, CDR2 SNEGSKA (reference sequence). The trim removed 1 base at V and 6 bases at J, leaving 4 bases unmatched. The CDR3 extends over 14 amino acids. Using RNA template, CDR3s of TCR alpha and beta were amplified with iRepertoire arm-PCR. One-step reverse transcription and amplification started from roughly 100-400 ng of tissue mRNA or PBMC total RNA. From the multiplex PCR reads, TCRdb called clonotypes with MiXCR, one entry per CDR3 protein. The data show some 180,000 distinct CDR3 sequences, with over 30% seen just once and around 20% held by the top ten. This clonotype came up many times. Its target is unknown.

The sequence was obtained from a human donor with low-grade glioma or glioblastoma, undergoing nonglioma brain surgery, or in good health (not recorded which). The V call is TRBV20-1, the J call TRBJ2-1, with TRBD2 matching 9 bases. Input material: glioma tissue, nonneoplastic brain tissue, or PBMCs (not recorded which). The CDR3 coding sequence is TGCAGTGCTAGAGGGCTAGCGGGACTCAATGAGCAGTTCTTC. Protein product: CSARGLAGLNEQFF.